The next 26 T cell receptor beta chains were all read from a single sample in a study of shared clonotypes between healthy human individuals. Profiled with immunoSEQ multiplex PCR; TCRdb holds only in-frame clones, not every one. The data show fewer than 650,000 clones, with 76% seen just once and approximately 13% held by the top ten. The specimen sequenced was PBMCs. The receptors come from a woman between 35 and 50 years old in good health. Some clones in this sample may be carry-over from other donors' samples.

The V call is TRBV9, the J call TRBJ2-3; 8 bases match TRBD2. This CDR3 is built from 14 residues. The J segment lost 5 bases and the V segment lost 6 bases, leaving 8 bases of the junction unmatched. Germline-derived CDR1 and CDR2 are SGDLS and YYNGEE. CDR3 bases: TGTGCCAGCACGAGAAGGGCGGGAGGAGATACGCAGTATTTT. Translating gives CASTRRAGGDTQYF.

CDR3 amino acids: CASSLSARADTQYF. The CDR3 bases are TGTGCCAGCAGTTTATCGGCTCGGGCAGATACGCAGTATTTT. V gene TRBV27 combines with J gene TRBJ2-3; D unresolved. CDR3 length: 14 amino acids. V gave up 0 bases and J gave up 4 bases, with 8 bases separating them. Germline assignment: CDR1 MNHEY and CDR2 SMNVEV (reference sequence).

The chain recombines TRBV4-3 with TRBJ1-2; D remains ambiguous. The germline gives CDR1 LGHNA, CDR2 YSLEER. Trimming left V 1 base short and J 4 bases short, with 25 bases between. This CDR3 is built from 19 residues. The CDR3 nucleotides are TGCGCCAGCAGCCAAGCCCCACCAGAGGCAGGTCGGTGGGGCTATGGCTACACCTTC. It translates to CASSQAPPEAGRWGYGYTF.

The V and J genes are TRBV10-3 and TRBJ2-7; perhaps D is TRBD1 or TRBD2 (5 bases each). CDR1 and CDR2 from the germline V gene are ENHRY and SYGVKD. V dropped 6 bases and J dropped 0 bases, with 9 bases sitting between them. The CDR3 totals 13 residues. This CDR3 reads CAISRDPSYEQYF. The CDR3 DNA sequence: TGTGCCATCAGCCGGGACCCCTCCTACGAGCAGTACTTC.

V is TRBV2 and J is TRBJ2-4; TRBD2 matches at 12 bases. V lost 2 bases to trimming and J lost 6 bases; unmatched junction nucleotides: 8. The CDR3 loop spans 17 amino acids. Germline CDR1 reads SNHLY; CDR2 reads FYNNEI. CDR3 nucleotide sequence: TGTGCCAGCAGTGAATGGTCTAGCGGGAGGGCCTCAAACATTCAGTACTTC. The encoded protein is CASSEWSSGRASNIQYF.

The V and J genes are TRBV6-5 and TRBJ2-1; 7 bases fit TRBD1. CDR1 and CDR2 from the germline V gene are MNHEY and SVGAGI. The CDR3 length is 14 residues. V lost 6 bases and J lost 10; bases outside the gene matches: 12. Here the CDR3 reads CASRNRDRPQEQFF. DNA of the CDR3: TGTGCCAGCAGGAACCGGGACAGACCCCAAGAGCAGTTCTTC.

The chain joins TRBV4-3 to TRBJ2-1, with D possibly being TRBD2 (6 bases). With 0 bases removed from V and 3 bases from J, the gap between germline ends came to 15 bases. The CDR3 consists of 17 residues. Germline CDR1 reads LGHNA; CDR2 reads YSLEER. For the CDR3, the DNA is TGCGCCAGCAGCCAAGATTTCGGGGGAGACCTCTACAATGAGCAGTTCTTC. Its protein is CASSQDFGGDLYNEQFF.

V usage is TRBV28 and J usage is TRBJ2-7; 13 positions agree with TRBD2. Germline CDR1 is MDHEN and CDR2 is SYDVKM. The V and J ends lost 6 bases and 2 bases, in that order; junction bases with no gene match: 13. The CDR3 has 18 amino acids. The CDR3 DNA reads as TGTGCCAGCAGCGGGGGGGGACTAGCGGGATTATTTACCTACGAGCAGTACTTC. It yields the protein CASSGGGLAGLFTYEQYF.

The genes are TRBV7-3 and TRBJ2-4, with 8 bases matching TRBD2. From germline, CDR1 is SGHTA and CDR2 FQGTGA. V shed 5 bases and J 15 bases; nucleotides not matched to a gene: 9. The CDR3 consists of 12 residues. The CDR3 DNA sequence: TGTGCCAGCAGCCGTAGCGGGACCGCCCCGTACTTC. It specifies CASSRSGTAPYF.

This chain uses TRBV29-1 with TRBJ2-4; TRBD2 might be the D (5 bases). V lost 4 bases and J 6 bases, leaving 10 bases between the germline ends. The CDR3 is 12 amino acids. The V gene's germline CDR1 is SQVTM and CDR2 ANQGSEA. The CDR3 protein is CSVGGIGNIQYF. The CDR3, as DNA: TGCAGCGTTGGAGGGATTGGAAACATTCAGTACTTC. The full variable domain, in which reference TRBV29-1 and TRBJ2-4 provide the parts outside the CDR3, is SAVISQKPSRDICQRGTSLTIQCQVDSQVTMMFWYRQQPGQSLTLIATANQGSEATYESGFVIDKFPISRPNLTFSTLTVSNMSPEDSSIYLCSVGGIGNIQYFGAGTRLSVL.

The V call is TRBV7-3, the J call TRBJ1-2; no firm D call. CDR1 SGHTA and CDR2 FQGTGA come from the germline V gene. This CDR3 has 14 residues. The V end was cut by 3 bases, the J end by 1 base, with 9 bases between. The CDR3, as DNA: TGTGCCAGCAGCTTGTCAGGTCTTAACTATGGCTACACCTTC. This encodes CASSLSGLNYGYTF.

The DNA of the CDR3 is TGCGCCAGCAGCTTGGGCTTAGTGAACACCGGGGAGCTGTTTTTT. This gives the protein CASSLGLVNTGELFF. V is TRBV5-1 and J is TRBJ2-2; unclear D gene. V lost 0 bases, J lost 1 base, and 7 bases lay in between. The germline gives CDR1 SGHRS, CDR2 YFSETQ. The CDR3 is 15 amino acids.

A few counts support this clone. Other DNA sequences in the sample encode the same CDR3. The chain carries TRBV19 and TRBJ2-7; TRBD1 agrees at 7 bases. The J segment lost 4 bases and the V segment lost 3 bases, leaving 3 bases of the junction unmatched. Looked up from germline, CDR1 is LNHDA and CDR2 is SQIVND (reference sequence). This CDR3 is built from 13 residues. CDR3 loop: CASSIGDSYEQYF. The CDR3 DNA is TGTGCCAGTAGTATCGGGGACAGTTACGAGCAGTACTTC.

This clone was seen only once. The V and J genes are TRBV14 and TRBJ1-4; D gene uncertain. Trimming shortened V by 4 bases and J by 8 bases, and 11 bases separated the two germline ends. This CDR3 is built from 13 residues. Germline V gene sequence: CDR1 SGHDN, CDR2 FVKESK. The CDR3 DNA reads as TGTGCCAGCAGCCCCTCATTGGCGGAAAAACTGTTTTTT. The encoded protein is CASSPSLAEKLFF.

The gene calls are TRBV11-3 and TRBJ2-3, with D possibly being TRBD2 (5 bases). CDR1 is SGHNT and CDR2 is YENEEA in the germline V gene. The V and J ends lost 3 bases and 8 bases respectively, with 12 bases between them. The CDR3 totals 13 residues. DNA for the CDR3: TGTGCCAGCAGCTTCGCGGGCATTGGTACGCAGTATTTT. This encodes CASSFAGIGTQYF.

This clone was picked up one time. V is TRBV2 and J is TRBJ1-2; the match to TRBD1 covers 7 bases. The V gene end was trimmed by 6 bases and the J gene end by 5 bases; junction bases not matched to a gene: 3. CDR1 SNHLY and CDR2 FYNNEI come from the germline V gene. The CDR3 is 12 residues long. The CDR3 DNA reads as TGTGCCAGCAGGGGGGACAGTTATGGCTACACCTTC. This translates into CASRGDSYGYTF.

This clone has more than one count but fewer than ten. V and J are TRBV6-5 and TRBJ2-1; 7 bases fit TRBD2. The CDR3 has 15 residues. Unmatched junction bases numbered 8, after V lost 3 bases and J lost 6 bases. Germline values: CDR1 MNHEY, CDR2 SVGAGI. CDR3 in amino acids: CASSYEPGLTNEQFF. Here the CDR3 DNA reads TGTGCCAGCAGTTATGAGCCGGGACTAACCAATGAGCAGTTCTTC.

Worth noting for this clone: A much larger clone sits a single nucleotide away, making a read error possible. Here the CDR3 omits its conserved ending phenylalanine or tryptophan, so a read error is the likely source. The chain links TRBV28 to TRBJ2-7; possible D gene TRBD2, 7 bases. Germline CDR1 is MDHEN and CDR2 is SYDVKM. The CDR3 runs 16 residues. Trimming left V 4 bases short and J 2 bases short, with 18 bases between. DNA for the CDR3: TGTGCCAGCAGTTCATTGCGGGGGCCCAGGGCCTACGAGCAGTACTCC. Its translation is CASSSLRGPRAYEQYS.

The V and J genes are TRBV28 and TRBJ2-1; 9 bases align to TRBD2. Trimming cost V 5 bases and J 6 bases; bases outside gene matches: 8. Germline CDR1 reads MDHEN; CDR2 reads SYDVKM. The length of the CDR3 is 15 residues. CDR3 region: CASSPIAGVANEQFF. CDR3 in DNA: TGTGCCAGCAGTCCAATAGCGGGAGTTGCCAATGAGCAGTTCTTC.

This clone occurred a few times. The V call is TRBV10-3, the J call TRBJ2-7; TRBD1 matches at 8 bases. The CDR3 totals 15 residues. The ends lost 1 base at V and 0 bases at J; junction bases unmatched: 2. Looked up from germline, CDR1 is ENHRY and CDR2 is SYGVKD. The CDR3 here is CAISEWDRSSYEQYF. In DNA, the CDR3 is TGTGCCATCAGTGAGTGGGACAGGAGCTCCTACGAGCAGTACTTC.

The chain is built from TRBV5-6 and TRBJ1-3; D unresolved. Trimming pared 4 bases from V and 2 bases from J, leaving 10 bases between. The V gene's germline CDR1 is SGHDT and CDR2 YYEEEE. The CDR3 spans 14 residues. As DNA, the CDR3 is TGTGCCAGCAGCACACCGATCACTGGAAACACCATATATTTT. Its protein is CASSTPITGNTIYF.

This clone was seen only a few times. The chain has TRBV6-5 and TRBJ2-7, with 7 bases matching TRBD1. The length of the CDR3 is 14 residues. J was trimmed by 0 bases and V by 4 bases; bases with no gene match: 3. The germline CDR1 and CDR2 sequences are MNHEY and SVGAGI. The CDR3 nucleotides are TGTGCCAGCAGTTCACAGGGGAGCTCCTACGAGCAGTACTTC. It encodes CASSSQGSSYEQYF.

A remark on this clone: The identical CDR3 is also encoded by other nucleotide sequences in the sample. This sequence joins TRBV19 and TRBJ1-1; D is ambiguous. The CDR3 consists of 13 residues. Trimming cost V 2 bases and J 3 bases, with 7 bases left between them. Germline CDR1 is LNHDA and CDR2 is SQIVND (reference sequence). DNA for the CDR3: TGTGCCAGTAGTATACGGGGAGACACTGAAGCTTTCTTT. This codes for CASSIRGDTEAFF.

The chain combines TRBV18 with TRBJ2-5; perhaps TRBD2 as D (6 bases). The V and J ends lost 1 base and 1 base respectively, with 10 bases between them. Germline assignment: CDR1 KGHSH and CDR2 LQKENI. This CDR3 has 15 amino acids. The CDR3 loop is CASSPLRGIQETQYF. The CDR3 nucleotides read TGTGCCAGCTCACCACTGCGGGGTATCCAAGAGACCCAGTACTTC. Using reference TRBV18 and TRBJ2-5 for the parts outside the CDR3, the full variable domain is NAGVMQNPRHLVRRRGQEARLRCSPMKGHSHVYWYRQLPEEGLKFMVYLQKENIIDESGMPKERFSAEFPKEGPSILRIQQVVRGDSAAYFCASSPLRGIQETQYFGPGTRLLVL.

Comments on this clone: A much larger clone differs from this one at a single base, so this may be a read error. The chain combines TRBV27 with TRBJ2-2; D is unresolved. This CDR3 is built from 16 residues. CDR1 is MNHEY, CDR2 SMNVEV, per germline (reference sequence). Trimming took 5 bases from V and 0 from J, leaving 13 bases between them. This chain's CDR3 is CASSESGTANTGELFF. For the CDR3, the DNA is TGTGCCAGCAGTGAGTCAGGAACAGCGAACACCGGGGAGCTGTTTTTT.

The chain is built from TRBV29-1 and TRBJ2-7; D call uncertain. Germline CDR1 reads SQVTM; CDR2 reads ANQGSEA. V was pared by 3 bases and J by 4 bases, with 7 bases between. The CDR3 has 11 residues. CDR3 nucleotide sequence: TGCAGCGTTGAGTCCCAATACGAGCAGTACTTC. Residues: CSVESQYEQYF.